These 23 T cell receptor beta chains were all obtained from the same sample, sequenced in a study of control samples from healthy donors and cancer patients. Clones were read by immunoSEQ multiplex PCR, and TCRdb kept only the in-frame ones, dropping some. The table lists roughly 43,000 clones, roughly 94% of them singletons. The sequenced sample consisted of blood. Source of these receptors: a man aged 60 to 69 in good health.

The J gene is TRBJ1-2, the V gene TRBV5-4; D is possibly TRBD1 (6 bases). With 4 bases removed from V and 7 bases from J, the gap between germline ends came to 17 bases. The CDR3 is made up of 14 amino acids. CDR1 is SGHNT, CDR2 YYREEE, per germline (reference sequence). CDR3 amino acids: CASSPRTALGGYTF. The CDR3 region has the DNA TGTGCCAGCAGCCCCCGGACAGCTCTCGGTGGCTACACCTTC.

The gene calls are TRBV28 and TRBJ2-7; possibly TRBD2 for D (6 bases). V shed 8 bases and J shed 2 bases, with 13 bases lying between them. This CDR3 contains 13 residues. In germline, CDR1 is MDHEN, CDR2 SYDVKM. CDR3 DNA: TGTGCCAGCCGGGATAGCGGACCCTACGAGCAGTACTTC. Translated, it gives CASRDSGPYEQYF.

V gene TRBV6-6 combines with J gene TRBJ2-1; D may be TRBD2 (6 bases). The CDR3 has 13 amino acids. Germline V gene data show CDR1 as MNHNY and CDR2 as SVGAGI (reference sequence). Deletions cut 5 bases from V and 9 bases from J, with 14 bases between. This CDR3 is CASSGVGGAEQFF. The CDR3 DNA reads as TGTGCCAGCAGTGGGGTCGGCGGGGCTGAGCAGTTCTTC.

The rearrangement links TRBV29-1 to TRBJ1-4; unclear D gene. Germline-derived CDR1 and CDR2 are SQVTM and ANQGSEA. The CDR3 is 13 residues long. The V end was cut by 4 bases, the J end by 8 bases, with 14 bases between. CDR3 protein: CSVGRPPSEKLFF. For the CDR3, the DNA is TGCAGCGTTGGTCGGCCCCCTAGCGAAAAACTGTTTTTT.

The chain couples TRBV20-1 to TRBJ1-6, with unresolved D. Germline CDR1 and CDR2: DFQATT and SNEGSKA (reference sequence). The CDR3 has 10 amino acids. Trimming shortened V by 6 bases and J by 12 bases, and 9 bases separated the two germline ends. Here the CDR3 DNA reads TGCAGTGCCCTTCCTGTACCCCTCCACTTT. Translated, it gives CSALPVPLHF.

The rearrangement joins TRBV5-6 to TRBJ2-7; 10 bases map to TRBD1. V shed 0 bases and J 6 bases; nucleotides not matched to a gene: 3. CDR1 and CDR2 from the germline V gene are SGHDT and YYEEEE. The CDR3 is 14 residues long. The CDR3 region is CASSLGQGASEQYF. Written as DNA, the CDR3 is TGTGCCAGCAGCTTGGGACAGGGGGCGAGCGAGCAGTACTTC.

This clone is a singleton in its sample. The rearrangement uses TRBV18 and TRBJ2-3, with D perhaps matching TRBD1 (5 bases). Germline V gene lookup returns CDR1 KGHSH and CDR2 LQKENI. The ends were cut back, 8 bases at V and 3 bases at J, with 15 bases in the middle. The CDR3 totals 14 residues. DNA of the CDR3: TGTGCCAGCGCGACAGAGTATTCGACAGATACGCAGTATTTT. Translated, it gives CASATEYSTDTQYF.

The rearrangement uses TRBV28 and TRBJ2-7; D tentatively reads TRBD1 or TRBD2 (5 bases each). The ends were cut back, 5 bases at V and 1 base at J, with 15 bases in the middle. The V gene's germline CDR1 is MDHEN and CDR2 SYDVKM. The CDR3 runs to 15 residues. The CDR3, as DNA: TGTGCCAGCAGTAGACCCGGGACGGTATCCTACGAGCAGTACTTC. Amino acid sequence: CASSRPGTVSYEQYF.

The chain carries TRBV19 and TRBJ2-7; D not certain. V was shortened by 3 bases and J by 4 bases, with 13 bases between the two germline ends. Germline CDR1 is LNHDA and CDR2 is SQIVND (reference sequence). The CDR3 runs to 14 residues. The CDR3 DNA sequence: TGTGCCAGTAGTATCGCTAGTGGCCTTTACGAGCAGTACTTC. It is translated as CASSIASGLYEQYF. Full variable domain (rest looked up from reference TRBV19 and TRBJ2-7): DGGITQSPKYLFRKEGQNVTLSCEQNLNHDAMYWYRQDPGQGLRLIYYSQIVNDFQKGDIAEGYSVSREKKESFPLTVTSAQKNPTAFYLCASSIASGLYEQYFGPGTRLTVT.

This chain joins TRBV11-2 and TRBJ1-2; D not certain. This CDR3 region has 13 residues. The V gene's germline CDR1 is SGHAT and CDR2 FQNNGV. Between the trimmed V and J ends, which lost 8 bases and 0 bases, there was a span of 10 bases. CDR3 sequence: CASQYSSNYGYTF. In nucleotides, the CDR3 is TGTGCCAGCCAGTACAGCTCTAACTATGGCTACACCTTC. Complete variable domain (other parts from reference TRBV11-2 and TRBJ1-2): EAGVAQSPRYKIIEKRQSVAFWCNPISGHATLYWYQQILGQGPKLLIQFQNNGVVDDSQLPKDRFSAERLKGVDSTLKIQPAKLEDSAVYLCASQYSSNYGYTFGSGTRLTVV.

The J gene is TRBJ2-1, the V gene TRBV6-5; 7 bases align to TRBD2. Per germline, CDR1 MNHEY and CDR2 SVGAGI. The CDR3 has 15 residues. Trimming took 3 bases from V and 5 from J; bases not matched to a gene: 7. The CDR3 region has the DNA TGTGCCAGCAGTTATTTGCAGCTAGCGGACAATGAGCAGTTCTTC. This encodes CASSYLQLADNEQFF.

This chain connects TRBV2 to TRBJ1-1; D call uncertain. The germline V gene encodes CDR1 SNHLY and CDR2 FYNNEI. The CDR3 sequence is 13 residues long. The V end lost 4 bases, the J end lost 5 bases, and 11 bases lay between the germline ends. The CDR3 DNA reads TGTGCCAGCAGTGGGGCAGTTGGTACTGAAGCTTTCTTT. Translated, it gives CASSGAVGTEAFF.

This sequence joins TRBV30 and TRBJ1-5, with a weak D call TRBD1 (6 bases). This CDR3 is built from 14 residues. Trimming stripped 5 bases from V and 2 bases from J, with 13 bases between. Germline V gene lookup returns CDR1 GTSNPN and CDR2 SVGIG (reference sequence). The DNA of the CDR3 is TGTGCCTGGGGAGGGGGGAATGGCAATCAGCCCCAGCATTTT. Residues: CAWGGGNGNQPQHF.

CDR3 DNA sequence: TGTGCCAGCAGCACCACCGGGACTTATACCTACGAGCAGTACTTC. Amino acids: CASSTTGTYTYEQYF. The rearrangement uses TRBV11-1 and TRBJ2-7, with a tentative D call TRBD2 (6 bases). In germline, CDR1 is SGHAT, CDR2 FQDESV (reference sequence). This CDR3 comprises 15 residues. V dropped 5 bases and J dropped 2 bases, with 16 bases sitting between them.

This chain joins TRBV10-3 and TRBJ2-7, with D possibly matching TRBD2 (6 bases). The germline V gene encodes CDR1 ENHRY and CDR2 SYGVKD. The CDR3 extends over 14 amino acids. V was pared by 0 bases and J by 1 base, with 7 bases between. The CDR3 coding sequence is TGTGCCATCAGTGAGTCCGGGGGATCCTACGAGCAGTACTTC. Its translation: CAISESGGSYEQYF.

This clone was counted once. This rearrangement joins TRBV6-5 to TRBJ2-2; perhaps D is TRBD1 or TRBD2 (7 bases each). Trimming shortened V by 6 bases and J by 4 bases, and 15 bases separated the two germline ends. The CDR3 spans 15 residues. Germline CDR1 and CDR2: MNHEY and SVGAGI. As DNA, the CDR3 is TGTGCCAGCAGGTCCCAGGGGGGGATCACCGGGGAGCTGTTTTTT. Its translation is CASRSQGGITGELFF.

This chain uses TRBV19 with TRBJ1-4; D ambiguous. Trimming cost V 8 bases and J 0 bases, with 7 bases left between them. This CDR3 comprises 13 residues. The germline V gene encodes CDR1 LNHDA and CDR2 SQIVND (reference sequence). DNA of the CDR3: TGTGCCAGTCAGGTTACAACTAATGAAAAACTGTTTTTT. It yields the protein CASQVTTNEKLFF.

The chain links TRBV5-5 to TRBJ1-3; perhaps TRBD1 as D (5 bases). CDR1 SGHKS and CDR2 YYEKEE come from the germline V gene (reference sequence). The CDR3 extends over 14 amino acids. Between the trimmed V and J ends, which lost 4 bases and 0 bases, there was a span of 8 bases. DNA of the CDR3: TGTGCCAGCAGCGTGGACAACTCTGGAAACACCATATATTTT. This translates into CASSVDNSGNTIYF.

The count of this clone is one. This rearrangement joins TRBV3-1 (or the pseudogene TRBV3-2) to TRBJ2-1; 9 nucleotides line up with TRBD2. Germline V lookup: CDR1 LGHDT, CDR2 YNNKEL (reference sequence). With 2 bases clipped from V and 4 bases from J, the junction kept 6 bases outside the gene matches. This CDR3 spans 16 amino acids. The CDR3 nucleotides are TGTGCCAGCAGCCAATTTGCGGGAGGGCCATACAATGAGCAGTTCTTC. It encodes CASSQFAGGPYNEQFF.

The chain recombines TRBV18 with TRBJ1-5; 7 bases agree with TRBD1. This CDR3 is 15 amino acids long. The V gene's germline CDR1 is KGHSH and CDR2 LQKENI. J gave up 1 base and V 3 bases, and 3 bases lay outside the gene matches. CDR3 protein: CASSPQGQSNQPQHF. The CDR3 coding sequence is TGTGCCAGCTCACCCCAGGGACAGAGCAATCAGCCCCAGCATTTT.

The chain carries TRBV19 and TRBJ2-1; 9 bases agree with TRBD2. CDR1 and CDR2 (germline): LNHDA, SQIVND (reference sequence). J gave up 7 bases and V 4 bases, and 11 bases lay outside the gene matches. The CDR3 has 16 residues. The CDR3 coding sequence is TGTGCCAGTAGTACCCTGACTAGCGGCCTGGGGAATGAGCAGTTCTTC. Translated: CASSTLTSGLGNEQFF.

This chain connects TRBV11-2 to TRBJ1-2; D might be TRBD1 (5 bases). V dropped 6 bases and J dropped 4 bases, with 12 bases sitting between them. This CDR3 region has 13 residues. CDR1 and CDR2 from the germline V gene are SGHAT and FQNNGV. The DNA for the CDR3 is TGTGCCAGCAGTGGGATTGGGGGCTATGGCTACACCTTC. Encoded protein: CASSGIGGYGYTF.

The chain carries TRBV5-1 and TRBJ2-2; TRBD2 matches at 8 bases. Germline V gives CDR1 SGHRS, CDR2 YFSETQ. The trim removed 4 bases at V and 5 bases at J, leaving 1 base unmatched. This CDR3 comprises 13 residues. DNA of the CDR3: TGCGCCAGCAGCCCGGGGGGGACCGGGGAGCTGTTTTTT. It is translated as CASSPGGTGELFF. The whole variable domain, remainder taken from reference TRBV5-1 and TRBJ2-2, is KAGVTQTPRYLIKTRGQQVTLSCSPISGHRSVSWYQQTPGQGLQFLFEYFSETQRNKGNFPGRFSGRQFSNSRSEMNVSTLELGDSALYLCASSPGGTGELFFGEGSRLTVL.